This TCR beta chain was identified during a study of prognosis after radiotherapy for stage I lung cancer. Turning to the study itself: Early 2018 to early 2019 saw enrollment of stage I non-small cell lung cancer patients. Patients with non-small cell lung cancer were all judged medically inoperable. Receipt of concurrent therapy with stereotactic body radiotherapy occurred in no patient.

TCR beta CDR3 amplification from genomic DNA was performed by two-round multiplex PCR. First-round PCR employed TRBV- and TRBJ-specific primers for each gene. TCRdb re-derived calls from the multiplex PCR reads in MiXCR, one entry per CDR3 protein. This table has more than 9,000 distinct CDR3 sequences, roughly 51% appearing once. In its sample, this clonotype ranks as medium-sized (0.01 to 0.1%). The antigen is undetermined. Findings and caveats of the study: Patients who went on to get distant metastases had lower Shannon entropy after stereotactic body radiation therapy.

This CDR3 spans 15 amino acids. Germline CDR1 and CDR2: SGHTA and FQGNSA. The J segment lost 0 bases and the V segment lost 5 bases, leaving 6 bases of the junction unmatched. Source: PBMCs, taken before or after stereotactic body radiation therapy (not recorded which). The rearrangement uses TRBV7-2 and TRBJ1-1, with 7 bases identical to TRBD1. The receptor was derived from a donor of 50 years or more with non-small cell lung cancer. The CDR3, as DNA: TGTGCCAGCAGCGCAGCTACAGGGGTGAACACTGAAGCTTTCTTT. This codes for CASSAATGVNTEAFF.